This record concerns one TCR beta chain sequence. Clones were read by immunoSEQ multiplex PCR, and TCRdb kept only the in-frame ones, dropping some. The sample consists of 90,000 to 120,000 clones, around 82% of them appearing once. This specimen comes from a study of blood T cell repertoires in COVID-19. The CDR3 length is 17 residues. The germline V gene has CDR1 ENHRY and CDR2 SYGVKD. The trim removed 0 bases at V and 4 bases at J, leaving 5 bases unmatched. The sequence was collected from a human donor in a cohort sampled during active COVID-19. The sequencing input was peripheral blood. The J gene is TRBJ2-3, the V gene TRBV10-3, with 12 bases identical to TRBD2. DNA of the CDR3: TGTGCCATCAGTGAGTCTCGGACTAGCGGGAACGCAGATACGCAGTATTTT. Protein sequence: CAISESRTSGNADTQYF.